The clone carrying this TCR beta chain was observed a single time. No antigen is known for it. These data are taken from a study of tumor-infiltrating lymphocytes in primary liver carcinoma. Overall study: The study reported T1-T3 N0M0 tumors spanning 4.2 to 10 cm. Sample counts of productive TCRbeta reads spanned roughly 3.65 to 7.13 million; these counts were similar across tissue types.

Points from the study as a whole: Only about 7.5-24% of top clones showed up in all five tumor regions.

TCR beta cDNA came from about 450 ng total RNA, primed with a constant-region primer. ARM-PCR was slightly modified, and three nested multiplex PCR rounds with it gave rise to the TCR beta libraries. TRBV1-TRBV30 forward primers and a C-beta reverse primer were used in the first two PCR rounds, which each ran for about 10 cycles. One entry per CDR3 protein results from TCRdb running MiXCR on the multiplex PCR reads. This sample carries 90,000 to 150,000 distinct CDR3 sequences, about 68% of them seen once, and the ten largest clones take 9.3%. From around 18-30 mg of unsorted bulk tissue, DNA and RNA were co-extracted together. Among the patients, all had chronic HBV infection and none had been treated. Germline CDR1 and CDR2: SQVTM and ANQGSEA. V lost 3 bases and J lost 4; bases outside the gene matches: 17. The CDR3 sequence is 17 residues long.

This sequence originates from an older woman with primary liver carcinoma and hepatitis B virus infection. The sample comprised liver tumor tissue from sampling region 1. Subset meaning: tumor region T1, superior pole. The chain uses TRBV29-1 and TRBJ1-1; 7 bases agree with TRBD1. The CDR3 is CSVDWGNRGRVSTEAFF. The DNA of the CDR3 is TGCAGCGTTGACTGGGGGAACAGGGGAAGGGTTAGCACTGAAGCTTTCTTT. The full variable domain, its missing parts supplied by reference TRBV29-1 and TRBJ1-1, is SAVISQKPSRDICQRGTSLTIQCQVDSQVTMMFWYRQQPGQSLTLIATANQGSEATYESGFVIDKFPISRPNLTFSTLTVSNMSPEDSSIYLCSVDWGNRGRVSTEAFFGQGTRLTVV.